The T cell receptor (beta chain) under discussion was sequenced for a study of CD8+ T cells in alopecia areata. V shed 5 bases and J shed 2 bases, with 3 bases lying between them. Germline CDR1 reads DFQATT; CDR2 reads SNEGSKA (reference sequence). This CDR3 comprises 10 residues. Sequencing templates came from extracted RNA that was reverse transcribed into cDNA. Sequenced by immunoSEQ multiplex PCR; TCRdb stores in-frame clones only, minus some. The sample carries about 97,000 clones, about 40% recorded once. Sequenced: CD4+ T cells sorted from blood. The source of this sequence is a human donor with alopecia areata. The chain recombines TRBV20-1 with TRBJ1-1, with D uncertain. The CDR3, as DNA: TGCAGTGCTTATAACACTGAAGCTTTCTTT. Translating gives CSAYNTEAFF.